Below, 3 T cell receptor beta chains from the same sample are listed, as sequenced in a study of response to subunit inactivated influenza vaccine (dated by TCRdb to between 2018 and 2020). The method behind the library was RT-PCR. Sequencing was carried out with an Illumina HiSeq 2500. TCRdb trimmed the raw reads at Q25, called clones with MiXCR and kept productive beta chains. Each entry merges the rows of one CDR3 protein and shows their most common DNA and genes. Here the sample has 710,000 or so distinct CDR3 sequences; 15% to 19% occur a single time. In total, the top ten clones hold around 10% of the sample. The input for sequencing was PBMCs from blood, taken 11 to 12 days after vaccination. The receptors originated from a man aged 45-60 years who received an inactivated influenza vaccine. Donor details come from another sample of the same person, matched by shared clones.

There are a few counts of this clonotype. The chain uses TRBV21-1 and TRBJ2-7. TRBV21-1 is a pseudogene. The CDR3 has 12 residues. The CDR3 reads CASSKARYEQYF. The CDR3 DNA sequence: TGTGCCAGCAGCAAAGCGCGTTACGAGCAGTACTTC.

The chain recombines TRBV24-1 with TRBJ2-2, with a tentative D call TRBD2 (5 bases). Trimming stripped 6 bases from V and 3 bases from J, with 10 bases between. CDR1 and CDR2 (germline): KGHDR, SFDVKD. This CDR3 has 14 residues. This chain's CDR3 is CATSYEGHTGELFF. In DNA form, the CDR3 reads TGTGCCACCAGTTATGAGGGTCACACCGGGGAGCTGTTTTTT.

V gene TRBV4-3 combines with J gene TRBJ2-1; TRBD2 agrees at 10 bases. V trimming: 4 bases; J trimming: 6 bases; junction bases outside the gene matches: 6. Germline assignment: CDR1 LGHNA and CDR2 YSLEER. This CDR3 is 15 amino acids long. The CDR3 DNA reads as TGCGCCAGCAGCCTACTAGCGGGACCTATCAATGAGCAGTTCTTC. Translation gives CASSLLAGPINEQFF.